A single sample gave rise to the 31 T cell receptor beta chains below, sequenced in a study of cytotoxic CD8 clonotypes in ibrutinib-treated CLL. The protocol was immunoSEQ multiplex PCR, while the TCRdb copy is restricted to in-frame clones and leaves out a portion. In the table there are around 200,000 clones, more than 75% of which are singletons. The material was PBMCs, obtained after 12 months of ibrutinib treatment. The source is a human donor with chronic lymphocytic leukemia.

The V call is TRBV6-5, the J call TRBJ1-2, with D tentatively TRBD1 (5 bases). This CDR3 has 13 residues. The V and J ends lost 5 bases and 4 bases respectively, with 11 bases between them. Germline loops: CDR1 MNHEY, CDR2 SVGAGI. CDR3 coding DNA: TGTGCCAGCAGTCAGACAGTTACCTATGGCTACACCTTC. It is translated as CASSQTVTYGYTF.

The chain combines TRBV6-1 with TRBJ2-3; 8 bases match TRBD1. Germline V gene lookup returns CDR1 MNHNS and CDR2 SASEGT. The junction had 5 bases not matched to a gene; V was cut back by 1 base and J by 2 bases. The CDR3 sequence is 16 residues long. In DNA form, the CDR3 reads TGTGCCAGCAGTGAAGGGGGCAGGGGGCTCACAGATACGCAGTATTTT. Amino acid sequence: CASSEGGRGLTDTQYF.

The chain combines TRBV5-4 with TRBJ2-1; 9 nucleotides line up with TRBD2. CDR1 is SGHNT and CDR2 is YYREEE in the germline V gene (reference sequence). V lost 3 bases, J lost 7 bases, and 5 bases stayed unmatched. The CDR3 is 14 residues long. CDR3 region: CASSSGLAPNEQFF. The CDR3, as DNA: TGTGCCAGCAGCTCCGGACTAGCGCCTAATGAGCAGTTCTTC.

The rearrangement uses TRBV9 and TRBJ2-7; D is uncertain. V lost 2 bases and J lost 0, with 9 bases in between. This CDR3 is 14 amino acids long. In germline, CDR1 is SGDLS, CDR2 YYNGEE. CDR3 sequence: CASSVVPSSYEQYF. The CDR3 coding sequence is TGTGCCAGCAGCGTTGTGCCTAGCTCCTACGAGCAGTACTTC. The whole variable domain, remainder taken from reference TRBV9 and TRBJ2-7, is DSGVTQTPKHLITATGQRVTLRCSPRSGDLSVYWYQQSLDQGLQFLIQYYNGEERAKGNILERFSAQQFPDLHSELNLSSLELGDSALYFCASSVVPSSYEQYFGPGTRLTVT.

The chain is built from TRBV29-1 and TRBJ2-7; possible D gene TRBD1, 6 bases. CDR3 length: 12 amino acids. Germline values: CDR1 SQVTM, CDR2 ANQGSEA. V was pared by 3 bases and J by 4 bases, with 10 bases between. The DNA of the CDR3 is TGCAGCGTTGAGCTTACAGGGTACGAGCAGTACTTC. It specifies CSVELTGYEQYF.

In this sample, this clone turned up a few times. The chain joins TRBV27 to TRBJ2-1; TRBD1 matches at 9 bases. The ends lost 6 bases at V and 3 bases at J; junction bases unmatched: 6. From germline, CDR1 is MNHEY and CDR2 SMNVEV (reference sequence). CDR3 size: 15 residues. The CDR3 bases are TGTGCCAGCAGGTTAGGGACAGGGTTCTACAATGAGCAGTTCTTC. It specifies CASRLGTGFYNEQFF.

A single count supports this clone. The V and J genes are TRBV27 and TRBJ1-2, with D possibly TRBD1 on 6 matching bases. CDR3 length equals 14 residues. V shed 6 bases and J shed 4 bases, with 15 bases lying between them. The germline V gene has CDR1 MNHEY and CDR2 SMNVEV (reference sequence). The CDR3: CASSPRGQVYGYTF. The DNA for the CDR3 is TGTGCCAGCAGCCCCCGGGGGCAGGTCTATGGCTACACCTTC.

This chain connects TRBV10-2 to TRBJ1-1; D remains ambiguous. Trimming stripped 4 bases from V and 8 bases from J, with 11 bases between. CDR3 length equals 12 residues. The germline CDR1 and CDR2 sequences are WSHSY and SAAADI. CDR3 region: CASSALSAEAFF. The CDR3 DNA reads TGCGCCAGCAGTGCCCTGAGCGCCGAAGCTTTCTTT.

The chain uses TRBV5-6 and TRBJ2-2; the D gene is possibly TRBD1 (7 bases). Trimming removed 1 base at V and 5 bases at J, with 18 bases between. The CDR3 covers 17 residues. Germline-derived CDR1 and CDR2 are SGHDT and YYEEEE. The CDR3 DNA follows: TGTGCCAGCAGCTTGCGGGGGATGACAGGGCGAACCGGGGAGCTGTTTTTT. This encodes CASSLRGMTGRTGELFF.

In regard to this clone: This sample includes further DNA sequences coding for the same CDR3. DNA for the CDR3: TGTGCCAGCAGTTTGGGACTAGCGGGGGGGTCCTACGAGCAGTACTTC. Its translation: CASSLGLAGGSYEQYF. This chain links TRBV7-2 with TRBJ2-7; 16 bases match TRBD2. The trim removed 6 bases at V and 1 base at J, leaving 3 bases unmatched. CDR1 and CDR2 from the germline V gene are SGHTA and FQGNSA. The CDR3 totals 16 residues.

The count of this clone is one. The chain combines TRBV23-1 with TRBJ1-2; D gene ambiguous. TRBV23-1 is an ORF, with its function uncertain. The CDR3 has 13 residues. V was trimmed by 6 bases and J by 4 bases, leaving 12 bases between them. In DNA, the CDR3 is TGCGCCAGCAGCCTGACAATTTCCTATGGCTACACCTTC. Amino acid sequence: CASSLTISYGYTF.

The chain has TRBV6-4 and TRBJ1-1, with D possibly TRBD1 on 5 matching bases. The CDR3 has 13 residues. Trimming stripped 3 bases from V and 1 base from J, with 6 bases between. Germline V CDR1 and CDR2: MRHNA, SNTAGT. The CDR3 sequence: CASSEQGNTEAFF. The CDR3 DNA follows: TGTGCCAGCAGTGAGCAGGGGAACACTGAAGCTTTCTTT.

Written as DNA, the CDR3 is TGTGCCAGCAGTTTAGGGGGTCTGGCGGGAGACGGGAGACGGAGGCAGTACTTC. This gives the protein CASSLGGLAGDGRRRQYF. The rearrangement joins TRBV27 to TRBJ2-7, with 7 nucleotides matching TRBD2. V lost 2 bases, J lost 9 bases, and 22 bases stayed unmatched. This CDR3 spans 18 amino acids. Germline V lookup: CDR1 MNHEY, CDR2 SMNVEV (reference sequence).

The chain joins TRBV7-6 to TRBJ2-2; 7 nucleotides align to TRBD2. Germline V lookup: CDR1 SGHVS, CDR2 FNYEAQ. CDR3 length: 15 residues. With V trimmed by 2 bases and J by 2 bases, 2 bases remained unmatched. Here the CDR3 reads CASSLRLANTGELFF. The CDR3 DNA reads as TGTGCCAGCAGCTTACGACTAGCAAACACCGGGGAGCTGTTTTTT.

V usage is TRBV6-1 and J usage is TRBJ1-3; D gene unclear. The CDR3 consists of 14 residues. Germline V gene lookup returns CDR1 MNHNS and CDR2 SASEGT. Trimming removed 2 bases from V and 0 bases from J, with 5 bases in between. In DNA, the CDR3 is TGTGCCAGCAGTGAAATCAGCTCTGGAAACACCATATATTTT. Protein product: CASSEISSGNTIYF.

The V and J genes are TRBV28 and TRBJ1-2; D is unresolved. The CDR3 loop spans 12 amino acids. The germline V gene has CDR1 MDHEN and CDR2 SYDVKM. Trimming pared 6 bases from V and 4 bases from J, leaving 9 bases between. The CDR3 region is CASSPPIYGYTF. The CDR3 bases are TGTGCCAGCAGCCCTCCGATCTATGGCTACACCTTC.

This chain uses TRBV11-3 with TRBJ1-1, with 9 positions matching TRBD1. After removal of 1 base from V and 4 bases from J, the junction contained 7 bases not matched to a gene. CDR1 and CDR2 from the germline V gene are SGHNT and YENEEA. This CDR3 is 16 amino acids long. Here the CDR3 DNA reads TGTGCCAGCAGCTTAGGTACAGGGGGCGGTTGCACTGAAGCTTTCTTT. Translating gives CASSLGTGGGCTEAFF.

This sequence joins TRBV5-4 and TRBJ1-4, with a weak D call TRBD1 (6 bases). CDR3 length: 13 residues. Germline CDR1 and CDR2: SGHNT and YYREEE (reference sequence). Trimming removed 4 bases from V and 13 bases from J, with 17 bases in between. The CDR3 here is CASSTQGPQGLFF. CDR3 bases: TGTGCCAGCAGCACCCAGGGGCCCCAAGGACTGTTTTTT.

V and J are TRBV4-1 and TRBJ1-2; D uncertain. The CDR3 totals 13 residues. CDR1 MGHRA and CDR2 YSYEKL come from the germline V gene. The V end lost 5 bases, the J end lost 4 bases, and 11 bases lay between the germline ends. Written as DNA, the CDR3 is TGCGCCAGCAGCTTCACCGCGCCCTATGGCTACACCTTC. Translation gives CASSFTAPYGYTF.

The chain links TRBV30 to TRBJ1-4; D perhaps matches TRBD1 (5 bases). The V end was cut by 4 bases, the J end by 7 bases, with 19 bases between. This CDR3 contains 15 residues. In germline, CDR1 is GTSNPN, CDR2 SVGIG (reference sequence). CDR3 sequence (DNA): TGTGCCTGGACCGGAATCCCGGCAGGGCCTGAAAAACTGTTTTTT. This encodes CAWTGIPAGPEKLFF.

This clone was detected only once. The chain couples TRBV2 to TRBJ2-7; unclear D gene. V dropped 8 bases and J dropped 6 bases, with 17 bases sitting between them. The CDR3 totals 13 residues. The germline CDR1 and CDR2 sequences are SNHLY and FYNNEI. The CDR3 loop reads CASQQLRPSEQYF. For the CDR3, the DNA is TGTGCCAGCCAGCAGTTGAGACCCTCCGAGCAGTACTTC.

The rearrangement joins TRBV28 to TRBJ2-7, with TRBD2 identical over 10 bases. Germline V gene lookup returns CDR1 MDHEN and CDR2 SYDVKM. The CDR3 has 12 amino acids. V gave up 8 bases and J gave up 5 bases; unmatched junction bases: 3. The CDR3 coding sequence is TGTGCCAGCGGGGGACTAGCGAACGAGCAGTACTTC. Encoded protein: CASGGLANEQYF.

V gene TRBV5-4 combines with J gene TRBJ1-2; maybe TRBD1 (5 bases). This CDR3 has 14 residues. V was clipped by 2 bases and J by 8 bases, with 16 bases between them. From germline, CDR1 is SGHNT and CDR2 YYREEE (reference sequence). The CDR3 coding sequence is TGTGCCAGCAGCTTAATGTGGGACTCCGGAGGCTACACCTTC. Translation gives CASSLMWDSGGYTF.

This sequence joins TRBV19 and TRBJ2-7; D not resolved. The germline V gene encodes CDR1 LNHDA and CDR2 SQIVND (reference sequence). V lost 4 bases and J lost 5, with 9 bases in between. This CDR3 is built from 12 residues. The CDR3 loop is CASSNQYDEQYF. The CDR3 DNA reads TGTGCCAGTAGTAACCAGTACGACGAGCAGTACTTC.

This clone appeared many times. CDR3 nucleotides: TGTGCCAGCAGTGGGGGGCCGGGAGGGCTCGGGGAGCTGTTTTTT. This codes for CASSGGPGGLGELFF. The rearrangement joins TRBV25-1 to TRBJ2-2; TRBD2 matches at 8 bases. Germline V gives CDR1 MGHDK, CDR2 SYGVNS. V was clipped by 4 bases and J by 7 bases; unmatched bases: 8. The CDR3 is 15 residues long.

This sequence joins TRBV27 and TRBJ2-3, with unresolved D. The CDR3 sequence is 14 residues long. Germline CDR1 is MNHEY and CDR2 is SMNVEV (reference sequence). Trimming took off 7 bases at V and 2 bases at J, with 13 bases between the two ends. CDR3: CASKRPGFTDTQYF. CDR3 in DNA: TGTGCCAGCAAAAGGCCGGGTTTCACAGATACGCAGTATTTT.

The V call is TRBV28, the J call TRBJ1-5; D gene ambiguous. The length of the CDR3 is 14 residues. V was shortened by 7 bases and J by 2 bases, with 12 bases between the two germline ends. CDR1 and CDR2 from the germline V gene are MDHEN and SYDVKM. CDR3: CASTAGFGNQPQHF. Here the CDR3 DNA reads TGTGCCAGCACGGCAGGTTTTGGCAATCAGCCCCAGCATTTT.

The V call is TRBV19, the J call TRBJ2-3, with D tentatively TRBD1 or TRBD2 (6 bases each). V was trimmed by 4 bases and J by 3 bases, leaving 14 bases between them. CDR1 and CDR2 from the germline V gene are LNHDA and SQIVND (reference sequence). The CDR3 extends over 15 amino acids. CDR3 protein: CASSNPRGGTDTQYF. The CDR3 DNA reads TGTGCCAGTAGTAACCCCAGGGGAGGAACAGATACGCAGTATTTT.

The CDR3 region has the DNA TGTGCCAGCAGGAGGACAGGGTCTGGAAACACCATATATTTT. It encodes CASRRTGSGNTIYF. The chain employs TRBV2 and TRBJ1-3; 8 bases agree with TRBD1. Trimming cost V 6 bases and J 1 base; bases outside gene matches: 2. The CDR3 totals 14 residues. Germline assignment: CDR1 SNHLY and CDR2 FYNNEI.

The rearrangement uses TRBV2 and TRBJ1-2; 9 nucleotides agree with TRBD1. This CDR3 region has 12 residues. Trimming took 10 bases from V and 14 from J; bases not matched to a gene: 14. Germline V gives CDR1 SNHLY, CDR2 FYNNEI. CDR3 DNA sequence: TGTGCCATCCAGCCGGGGACAGGGAGGTATACCTTC. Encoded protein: CAIQPGTGRYTF.

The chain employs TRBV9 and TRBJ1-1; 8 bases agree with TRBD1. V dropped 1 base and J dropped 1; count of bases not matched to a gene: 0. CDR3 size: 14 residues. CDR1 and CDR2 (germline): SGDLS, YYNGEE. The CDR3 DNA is TGTGCCAGCAGCGTACAGGGGGCGAACACTGAAGCTTTCTTT. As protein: CASSVQGANTEAFF.